The sequence of this T cell receptor (beta chain) was determined in a study of OX40 agonist ivuxolimab in advanced cancers. On the study more broadly: Three individuals attained partial responses, comprising one hepatocellular carcinoma case and two cutaneous melanoma cases.

General study results and limits: Several nonresponders also turned out to have low normalized T-cell clonal expansion. Partial responders receiving 0.1-3.0 mg/kg showed among the lowest clonal expansion.

Libraries were prepared by immunoSEQ multiplex PCR; TCRdb keeps only in-frame clonotypes and omits some of them. The sample yields 52,000 or so clones, about 85% seen once. CDR1 MDHEN and CDR2 SYDVKM come from the germline V gene. With 6 bases removed from V and 5 bases from J, the gap between germline ends came to 12 bases. The CDR3 runs to 13 residues. This clone was seen a few times. Its antigen is unknown. The chain recombines TRBV28 with TRBJ2-3; D remains unclear. The specimen was CD4+ or CD8+ T cells sorted from blood, collected in a trial of the OX40 agonist ivuxolimab. The sequence derives from an adult with an advanced solid tumor such as melanoma, head and neck, liver or kidney cancer. The CDR3 nucleotides are TGTGCCAGCAGACGACACGGGCAAGATACGCAGTATTTT. Translating it yields CASRRHGQDTQYF.